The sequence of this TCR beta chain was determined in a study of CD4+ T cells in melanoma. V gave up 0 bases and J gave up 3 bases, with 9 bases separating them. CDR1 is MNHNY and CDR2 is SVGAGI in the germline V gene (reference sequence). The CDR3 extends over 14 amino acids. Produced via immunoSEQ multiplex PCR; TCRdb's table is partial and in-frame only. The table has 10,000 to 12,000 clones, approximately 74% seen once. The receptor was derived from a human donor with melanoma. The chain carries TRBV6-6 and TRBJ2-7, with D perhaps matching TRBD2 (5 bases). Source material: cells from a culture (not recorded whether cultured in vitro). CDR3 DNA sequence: TGTGCCAGCAGTTACTCGAATCGGGGCTACGAGCAGTACTTC. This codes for CASSYSNRGYEQYF.